One T cell receptor (beta chain) is described in this entry. This entry is derived from a study of T cells in Graves' hyperthyroidism and ophthalmopathy. The CDR3 length is 14 residues. The germline V and J ends were trimmed by 0 bases and 4 bases, with 8 bases remaining between them. Germline CDR1 is MNHEY and CDR2 is SMNVEV (reference sequence). RNA transcripts provided the source from which TCR beta CDR3 regions were amplified. First-round RT-PCR targeting the TCR CDR3 was performed with the HTBI primer set. From the multiplex PCR reads, TCRdb called clonotypes with MiXCR, one entry per CDR3 protein. The profile shows roughly 650,000 distinct CDR3 sequences, approximately 15% of them singletons.

V is TRBV27 and J is TRBJ2-3; possible D gene TRBD2, 5 bases. The sequencing sample was made of blood. This sequence originates from a woman aged 40 to 49 with Graves' ophthalmopathy. The CDR3 loop reads CASSLSDLADTQYF. As DNA, the CDR3 is TGTGCCAGCAGTTTATCGGACTTGGCAGATACGCAGTATTTT.